The rows below give T cell receptor beta chains drawn from one sample of a study of shared clonotypes between healthy human individuals. Here immunoSEQ multiplex PCR was the method, and the copy in TCRdb shows in-frame clones only, minus some. The sample lists 2,500,000 or so clones, 85% to 95% occurring once. Sequencing was carried out using naive CD4+ T cells from PBMCs. The receptor source for this set is a man younger than 35 in good health. Some clones in this sample may be carry-over from other donors' samples. The CDR3 runs from the conserved cysteine through the conserved F or W. Fields, in order: J gene, clone size, D gene, V gene, CDR3 DNA, CDR3 protein. A D gene is named only where the DNA matches it firmly. Part of the rows lack a size; the others show once, few, many or a class for expanded clones.

J: TRBJ1-5
size: -
D: -
V: TRBV19
DNA: TGTGCCAGTAGTATAGTATTTAGGGGGAGCAATCAGCCCCAGCATTTT
CDR3: CASSIVFRGSNQPQHF

J: TRBJ2-7
size: -
D: -
V: TRBV5-1
DNA: TGCGCCAGCAGCTTGGAACCTTTAGCACATTGGTACTTC
CDR3: CASSLEPLAHWYF

J: TRBJ2-7
size: -
D: -
V: TRBV2
DNA: TGTGCCAGCAGTTACGGGACCTATTCCTACGAGCAGTACTTC
CDR3: CASSYGTYSYEQYF

J: TRBJ2-3
size: -
D: -
V: TRBV7-8
DNA: TGTGCCAGCAGCCTAAGGGGGAGCGGGTGGGGGACAGATACGCAGTATTTT
CDR3: CASSLRGSGWGTDTQYF

J: TRBJ2-3
size: -
D: -
V: TRBV15
DNA: TGTGCCACCAGCAGACGCACCGGGACCACCACAGATACGCAGTATTTT
CDR3: CATSRRTGTTTDTQYF

J: TRBJ1-1
size: -
D: -
V: TRBV4-3
DNA: TGCGCCAGCAGCCAAGAAGGAGGGGCCGGCACTGAAGCTTTCTTT
CDR3: CASSQEGGAGTEAFF

J: TRBJ1-5
size: once
D: -
V: TRBV19
DNA: TGTGCCAGTAACTCCCACAGGGCCAGCAATCAGCCCCAGCATTTT
CDR3: CASNSHRASNQPQHF

J: TRBJ1-3
size: -
D: -
V: TRBV6-5
DNA: TGTGCCAGCAGTTACTCTGTAGGAAACACCATATATTTT
CDR3: CASSYSVGNTIYF

J: TRBJ1-1
size: -
D: -
V: TRBV28
DNA: TGTGCCAGCAGTCCCTTCCAGCGGGGGGGTAAGACTGAAGCTTTCTTT
CDR3: CASSPFQRGGKTEAFF

J: TRBJ2-1
size: -
D: -
V: TRBV18
DNA: TGTGCCAGTCACCCCATAGCGGATTCCTACAATGAGCAGTTCTTC
CDR3: CASHPIADSYNEQFF

J: TRBJ2-3
size: -
D: TRBD1
V: TRBV27
DNA: TGTGCCAGCAGTTTATGGCGGCAGGGGGCCACAGATACGCAGTATTTT
CDR3: CASSLWRQGATDTQYF

J: TRBJ2-1
size: -
D: TRBD2
V: TRBV6-1
DNA: TGTGCCAGCAGTCCGGGGGGTGCGGGAGTCAATGAGCAGTTCTTC
CDR3: CASSPGGAGVNEQFF

J: TRBJ1-3
size: -
D: TRBD1
V: TRBV15
DNA: TGTGCCACCAGCAGAGAGAGGGACAGCCTAGGAAACACCATATATTTT
CDR3: CATSRERDSLGNTIYF

J: TRBJ1-1
size: -
D: TRBD1
V: TRBV19
DNA: TGTGCCAGTAGCCTCGTAAGGGACAGGGGTACTGAAGCTTTCTTT
CDR3: CASSLVRDRGTEAFF

J: TRBJ2-7
size: -
D: TRBD1
V: TRBV28
DNA: TGTGCCACCGGGACAGAACCCTACGAGCAGTACTTC
CDR3: CATGTEPYEQYF

J: TRBJ2-5
size: -
D: TRBD2
V: TRBV15
DNA: TGTGCCACCAGCGAAGGACTAGTGGTGGCTACCCCCGAGACCCAGTACTTC
CDR3: CATSEGLVVATPETQYF

J: TRBJ2-3
size: -
D: -
V: TRBV11-2
DNA: TGTGCCAGCAGCTTAGTGGTACTAGATACGCAGTATTTT
CDR3: CASSLVVLDTQYF

J: TRBJ1-3
size: -
D: -
V: TRBV6-5
DNA: TGTGCCAGCAGTCCGCGGGTGGGCACCATATATTTT
CDR3: CASSPRVGTIYF

J: TRBJ2-7
size: -
D: TRBD2
V: TRBV5-4
DNA: TGTGCCAGCAGCTTCCGGACTAGCGGGATTACCTACGAGCAGTACTTC
CDR3: CASSFRTSGITYEQYF

J: TRBJ2-1
size: -
D: -
V: TRBV6-5
DNA: TGTGCCAGCCGGGCGGGATCGGGCGGGAATGAGCAGTTCTTC
CDR3: CASRAGSGGNEQFF

J: TRBJ2-2
size: few
D: -
V: TRBV6-4
DNA: TGTGCCAGCACCCTGGAACACGGCACCGGGGAGCTGTTTTTT
CDR3: CASTLEHGTGELFF

J: TRBJ1-2
size: -
D: -
V: TRBV6-1
DNA: TGTGCCAGCAGTGAAGTCTTCGTAAGCTATGGCTACACCTTC
CDR3: CASSEVFVSYGYTF

J: TRBJ2-1
size: -
D: TRBD2
V: TRBV9
DNA: TGTGCCAGCAGCCCCCAGACTAGCGGATACAATGAGCAGTTCTTC
CDR3: CASSPQTSGYNEQFF

J: TRBJ2-5
size: -
D: TRBD1
V: TRBV5-1
DNA: TGCGCCAGCAGCCAAGGACAGGGGGGGACAGAGACCCAGTACTTC
CDR3: CASSQGQGGTETQYF

J: TRBJ1-1
size: -
D: TRBD1
V: TRBV5-1
DNA: TGCGCCAGCAGCTTCACTTGGGACAGAGTCCTGAACACTGAAGCTTTCTTT
CDR3: CASSFTWDRVLNTEAFF

J: TRBJ2-6
size: -
D: -
V: TRBV15
DNA: TGTGCCACCAGCAGGGGGCCTGGGGCCAACGTCCTGACTTTC
CDR3: CATSRGPGANVLTF